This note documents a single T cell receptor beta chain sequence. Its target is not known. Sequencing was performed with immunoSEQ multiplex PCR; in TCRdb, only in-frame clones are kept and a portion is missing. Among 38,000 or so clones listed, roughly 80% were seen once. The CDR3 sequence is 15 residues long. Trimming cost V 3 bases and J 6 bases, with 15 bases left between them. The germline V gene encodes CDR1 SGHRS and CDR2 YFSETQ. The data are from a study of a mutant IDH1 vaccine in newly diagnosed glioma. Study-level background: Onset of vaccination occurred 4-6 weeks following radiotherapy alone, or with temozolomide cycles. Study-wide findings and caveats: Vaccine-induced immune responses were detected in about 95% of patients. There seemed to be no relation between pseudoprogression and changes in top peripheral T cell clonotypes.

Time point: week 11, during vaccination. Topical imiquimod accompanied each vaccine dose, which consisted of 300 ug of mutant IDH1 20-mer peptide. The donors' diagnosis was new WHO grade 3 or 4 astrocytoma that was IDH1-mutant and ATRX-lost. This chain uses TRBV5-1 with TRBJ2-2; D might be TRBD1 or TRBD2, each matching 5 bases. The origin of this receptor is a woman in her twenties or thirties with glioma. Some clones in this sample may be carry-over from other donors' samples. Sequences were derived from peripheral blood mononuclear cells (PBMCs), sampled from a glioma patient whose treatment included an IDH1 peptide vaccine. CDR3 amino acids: CASSWGRGAAGELFF. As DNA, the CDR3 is TGCGCCAGCAGCTGGGGACGAGGGGCCGCCGGGGAGCTGTTTTTT.